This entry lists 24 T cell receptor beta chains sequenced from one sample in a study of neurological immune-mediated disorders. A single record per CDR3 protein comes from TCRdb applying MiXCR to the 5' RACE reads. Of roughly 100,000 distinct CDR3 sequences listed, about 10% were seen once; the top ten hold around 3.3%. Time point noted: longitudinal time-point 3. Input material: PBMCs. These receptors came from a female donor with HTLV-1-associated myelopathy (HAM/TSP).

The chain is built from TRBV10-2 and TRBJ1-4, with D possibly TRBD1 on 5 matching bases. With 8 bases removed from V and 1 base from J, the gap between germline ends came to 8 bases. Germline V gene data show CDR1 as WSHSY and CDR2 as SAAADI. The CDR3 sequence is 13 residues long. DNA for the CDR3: TGCGCCAGCGGAAGGGGAACTAATGAAAAACTGTTTTTT. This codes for CASGRGTNEKLFF.

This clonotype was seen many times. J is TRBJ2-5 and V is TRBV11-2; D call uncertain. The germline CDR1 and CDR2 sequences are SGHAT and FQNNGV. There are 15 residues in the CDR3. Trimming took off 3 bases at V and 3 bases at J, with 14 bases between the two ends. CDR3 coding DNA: TGTGCCAGCAGCTTGGGTATCGGTTTGAAAGAGACCCAGTACTTC. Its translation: CASSLGIGLKETQYF. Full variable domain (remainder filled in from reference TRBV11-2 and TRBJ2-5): EAGVAQSPRYKIIEKRQSVAFWCNPISGHATLYWYQQILGQGPKLLIQFQNNGVVDDSQLPKDRFSAERLKGVDSTLKIQPAKLEDSAVYLCASSLGIGLKETQYFGPGTRLLVL.

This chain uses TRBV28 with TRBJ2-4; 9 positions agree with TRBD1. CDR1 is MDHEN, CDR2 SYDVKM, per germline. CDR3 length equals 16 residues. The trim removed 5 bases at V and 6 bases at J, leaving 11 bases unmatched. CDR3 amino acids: CASSDTGTGSRNIQYF. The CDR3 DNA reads TGTGCCAGCAGTGACACCGGGACAGGGTCTAGAAACATTCAGTACTTC.

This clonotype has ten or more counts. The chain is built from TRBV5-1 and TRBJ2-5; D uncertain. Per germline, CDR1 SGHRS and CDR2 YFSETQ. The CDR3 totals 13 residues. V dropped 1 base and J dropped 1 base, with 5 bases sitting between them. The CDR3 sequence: CASSLMSQETQYF. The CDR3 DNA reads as TGCGCCAGCAGCTTGATGTCCCAAGAGACCCAGTACTTC.

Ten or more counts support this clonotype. CDR3 sequence reads: CASSVLGGNYGYTF. The CDR3 bases are TGTGCCAGCAGCGTATTAGGAGGGAACTATGGCTACACCTTC. V usage is TRBV9 and J usage is TRBJ1-2; no firm D call. Deletions cut 1 base from V and 2 bases from J, with 9 bases between. The length of the CDR3 is 14 residues. Germline values: CDR1 SGDLS, CDR2 YYNGEE. The full variable domain, with the rest looked up from reference TRBV9 and TRBJ1-2, is DSGVTQTPKHLITATGQRVTLRCSPRSGDLSVYWYQQSLDQGLQFLIQYYNGEERAKGNILERFSAQQFPDLHSELNLSSLELGDSALYFCASSVLGGNYGYTFGSGTRLTVV.

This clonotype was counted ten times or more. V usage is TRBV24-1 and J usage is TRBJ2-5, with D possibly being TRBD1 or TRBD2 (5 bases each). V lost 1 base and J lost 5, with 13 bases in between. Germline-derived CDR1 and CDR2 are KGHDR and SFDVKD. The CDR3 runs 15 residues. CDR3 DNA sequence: TGTGCCACCAGTGATTTCGTCCGGGGCAGGGAGACCCAGTACTTC. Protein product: CATSDFVRGRETQYF.

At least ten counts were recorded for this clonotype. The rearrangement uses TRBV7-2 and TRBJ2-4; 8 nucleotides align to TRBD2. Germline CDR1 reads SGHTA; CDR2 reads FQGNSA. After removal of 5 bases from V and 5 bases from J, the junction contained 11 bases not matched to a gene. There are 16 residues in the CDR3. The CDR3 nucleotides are TGTGCCAGCAGCGAAGCGTCGGGGGGGCGCCAAAACATTCAGTACTTC. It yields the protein CASSEASGGRQNIQYF.

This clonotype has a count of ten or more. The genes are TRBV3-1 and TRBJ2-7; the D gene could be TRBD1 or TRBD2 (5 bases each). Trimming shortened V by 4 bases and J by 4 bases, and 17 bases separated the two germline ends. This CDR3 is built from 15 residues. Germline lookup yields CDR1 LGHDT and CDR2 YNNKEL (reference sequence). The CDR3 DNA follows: TGTGCCAGCAGCCCGGGAATGGGACCGGTATACGAGCAGTACTTC. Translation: CASSPGMGPVYEQYF.

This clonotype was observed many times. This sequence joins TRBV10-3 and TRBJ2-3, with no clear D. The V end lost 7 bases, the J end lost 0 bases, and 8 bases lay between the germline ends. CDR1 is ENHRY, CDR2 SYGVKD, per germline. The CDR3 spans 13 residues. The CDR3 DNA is TGTGCCATCAAAGGTATCAGCACAGATACGCAGTATTTT. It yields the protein CAIKGISTDTQYF.

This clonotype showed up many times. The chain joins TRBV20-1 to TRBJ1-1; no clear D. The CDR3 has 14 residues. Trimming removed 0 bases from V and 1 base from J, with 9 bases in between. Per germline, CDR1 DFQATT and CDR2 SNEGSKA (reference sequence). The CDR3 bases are TGCAGTGCTAGAGATTTCCGGACGAACACTGAAGCTTTCTTT. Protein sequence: CSARDFRTNTEAFF.

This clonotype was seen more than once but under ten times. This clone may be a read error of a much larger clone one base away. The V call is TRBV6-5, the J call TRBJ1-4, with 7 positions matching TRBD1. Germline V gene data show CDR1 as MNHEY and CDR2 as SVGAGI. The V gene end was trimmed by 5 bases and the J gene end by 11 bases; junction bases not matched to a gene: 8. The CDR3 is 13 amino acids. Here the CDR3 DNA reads TGTGCCAGCAGTACCGCGGACAGGACCAAACTGTTTTTT. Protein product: CASSTADRTKLFF.

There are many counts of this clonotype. The CDR3 region is CASSPLARGRYEQFF. CDR3 coding DNA: TGTGCCAGCAGCCCCCTCGCAAGAGGACGCTATGAGCAGTTCTTC. The V call is TRBV3-1, the J call TRBJ2-1; D is undetermined. Germline CDR1 is LGHDT and CDR2 is YNNKEL (reference sequence). Trimming removed 4 bases from V and 8 bases from J, with 18 bases in between. The CDR3 has 15 residues.

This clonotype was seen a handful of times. For the CDR3, the DNA is TGTGCCACCGCCGCACAGGGGGTTCGGGCCGGGGAGCTGTTTTTT. Its protein product is CATAAQGVRAGELFF. This chain uses TRBV24-1 with TRBJ2-2; 8 bases match TRBD1. V shed 9 bases, J shed 6 bases, and the junction held 11 bases outside the gene matches. The CDR3 is 15 amino acids. Germline V gives CDR1 KGHDR, CDR2 SFDVKD.

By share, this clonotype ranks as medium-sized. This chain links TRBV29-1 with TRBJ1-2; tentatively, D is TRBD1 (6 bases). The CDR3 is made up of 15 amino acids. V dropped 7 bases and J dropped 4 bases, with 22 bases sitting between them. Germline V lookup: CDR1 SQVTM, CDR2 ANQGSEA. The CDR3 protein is CSARKTGRESYGYTF. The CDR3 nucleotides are TGCAGCGCCCGGAAAACAGGGAGAGAAAGCTATGGCTACACCTTC.

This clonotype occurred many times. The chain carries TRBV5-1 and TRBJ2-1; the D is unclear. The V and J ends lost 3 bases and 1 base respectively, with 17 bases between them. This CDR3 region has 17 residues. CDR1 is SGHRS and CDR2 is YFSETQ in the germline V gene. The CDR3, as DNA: TGCGCCAGCAGCTCATACGAGAGGTTTAGGTCCTACAATGAGCAGTTCTTC. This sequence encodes CASSSYERFRSYNEQFF.

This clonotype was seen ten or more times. Here the CDR3 reads CASNIGADYEQYF. The CDR3 DNA reads as TGTGCCAGCAACATCGGGGCGGACTACGAGCAGTACTTC. This rearrangement joins TRBV2 to TRBJ2-7; possibly TRBD1 or TRBD2 for D (5 bases each). CDR1 SNHLY and CDR2 FYNNEI come from the germline V gene. This CDR3 contains 13 residues. The V end was cut by 7 bases, the J end by 3 bases, with 13 bases between.

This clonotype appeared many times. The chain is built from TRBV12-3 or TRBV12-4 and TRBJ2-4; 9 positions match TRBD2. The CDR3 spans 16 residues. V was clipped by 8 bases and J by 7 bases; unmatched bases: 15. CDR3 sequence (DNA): TGTGCCAGCGGCCTTGGTGGCGGGGGGGCGGGGAACATTCAGTACTTC. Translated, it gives CASGLGGGGAGNIQYF.

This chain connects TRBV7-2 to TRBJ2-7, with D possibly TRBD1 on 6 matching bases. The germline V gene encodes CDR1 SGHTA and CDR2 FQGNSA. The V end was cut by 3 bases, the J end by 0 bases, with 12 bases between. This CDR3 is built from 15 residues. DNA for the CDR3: TGTGCCAGCAGCTTGCGCAGGGGCCTCTCCTACGAGCAGTACTTC. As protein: CASSLRRGLSYEQYF.

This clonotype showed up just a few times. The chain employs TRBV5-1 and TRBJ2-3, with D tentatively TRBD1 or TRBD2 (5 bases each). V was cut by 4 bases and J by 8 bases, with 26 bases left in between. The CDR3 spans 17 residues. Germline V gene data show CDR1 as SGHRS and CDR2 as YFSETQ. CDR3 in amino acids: CASSLYSTVPGEGTQYF. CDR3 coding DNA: TGCGCCAGCAGCCTCTATTCGACAGTCCCTGGTGAGGGTACGCAGTATTTT.

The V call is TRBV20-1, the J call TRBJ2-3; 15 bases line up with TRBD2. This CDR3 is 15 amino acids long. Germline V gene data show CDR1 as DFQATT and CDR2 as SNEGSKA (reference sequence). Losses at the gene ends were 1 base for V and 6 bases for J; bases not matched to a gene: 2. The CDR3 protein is CSARGTSGGADTQYF. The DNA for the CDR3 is TGCAGTGCTAGAGGGACTAGCGGGGGGGCGGATACGCAGTATTTT.

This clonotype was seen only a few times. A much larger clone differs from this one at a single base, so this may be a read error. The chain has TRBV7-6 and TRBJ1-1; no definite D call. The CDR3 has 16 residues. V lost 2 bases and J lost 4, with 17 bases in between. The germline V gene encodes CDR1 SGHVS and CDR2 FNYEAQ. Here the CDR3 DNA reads TGTGCCAGCAGCTTAATAGGGTCTTCCGGGGTCACTGAAGCTTTCTTT. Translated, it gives CASSLIGSSGVTEAFF.

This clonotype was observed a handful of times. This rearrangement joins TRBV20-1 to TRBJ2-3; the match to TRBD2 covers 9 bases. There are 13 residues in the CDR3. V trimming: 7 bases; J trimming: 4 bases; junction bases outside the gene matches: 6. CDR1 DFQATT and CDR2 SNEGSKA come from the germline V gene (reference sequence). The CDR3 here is CSVQRGAPDTQYF. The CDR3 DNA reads TGCAGTGTGCAGCGGGGGGCCCCAGATACGCAGTATTTT.

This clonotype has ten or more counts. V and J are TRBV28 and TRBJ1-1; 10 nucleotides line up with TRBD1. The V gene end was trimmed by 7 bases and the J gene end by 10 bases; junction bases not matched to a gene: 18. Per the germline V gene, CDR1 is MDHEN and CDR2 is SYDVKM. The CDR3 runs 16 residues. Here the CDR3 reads CASTLSGTGATRGAFF. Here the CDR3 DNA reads TGTGCCAGCACCTTAAGCGGGACAGGGGCCACCAGGGGAGCTTTCTTT. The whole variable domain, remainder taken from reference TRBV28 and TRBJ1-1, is DVKVTQSSRYLVKRTGEKVFLECVQDMDHENMFWYRQDPGLGLRLIYFSYDVKMKEKGDIPEGYSVSREKKERFSLILESASTNQTSMYLCASTLSGTGATRGAFFGQGTRLTVV.

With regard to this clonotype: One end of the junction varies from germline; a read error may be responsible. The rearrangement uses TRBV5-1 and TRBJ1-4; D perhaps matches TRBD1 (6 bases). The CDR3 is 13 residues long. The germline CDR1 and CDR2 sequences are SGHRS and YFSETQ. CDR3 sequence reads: CVSSIGQNEKLFF. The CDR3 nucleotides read TGCGTCAGCAGCATAGGACAGAATGAAAAACTGTTTTTT.